Listed here are 14 T cell receptor beta chains from one sample, sequenced in a study of radiotherapy plus CTLA-4 blockade in lung cancer. Sequencing used immunoSEQ multiplex PCR; TCRdb keeps in-frame clones, though not all of them. The table records around 86,000 clones, around four fifths of them present only once. This specimen was peripheral blood, taken from a patient treated with radiotherapy plus ipilimumab. The receptors come from a human donor with non-small cell lung cancer who had stable disease on radiotherapy plus ipilimumab.

The chain is built from TRBV19 and TRBJ1-5; possible D gene TRBD1, 6 bases. The CDR3 covers 16 residues. V lost 4 bases and J 2 bases, leaving 15 bases between the germline ends. Germline V gives CDR1 LNHDA, CDR2 SQIVND (reference sequence). The chain's CDR3 is CASSKDSRGGNQPQHF. The CDR3 DNA reads TGTGCCAGTAGTAAGGACAGCCGAGGGGGCAATCAGCCCCAGCATTTT.

This clone was counted once. V gene TRBV5-1 combines with J gene TRBJ2-7; D possibly corresponds to TRBD2 (5 bases). This CDR3 comprises 13 residues. V lost 0 bases and J lost 6, with 10 bases in between. Per the germline V gene, CDR1 is SGHRS and CDR2 is YFSETQ. The CDR3 DNA is TGCGCCAGCAGCTTGGAACTAGGCTCCGAGCAGTACTTC. Translating gives CASSLELGSEQYF.

The V and J genes are TRBV27 and TRBJ2-2; no firm D call. CDR3 length equals 16 residues. CDR1 and CDR2 (germline): MNHEY, SMNVEV (reference sequence). V gave up 0 bases and J gave up 0 bases, with 8 bases separating them. CDR3 nucleotides: TGTGCCAGCAGTTTATCGGAGCGCTCGAACACCGGGGAGCTGTTTTTT. It is translated as CASSLSERSNTGELFF.

In nucleotides, the CDR3 is TGTGCCAGCAGCCAACTAGCGGGGGCCGGTAATGAGCAGTTCTTC. It codes for CASSQLAGAGNEQFF. This chain links TRBV27 with TRBJ2-1; 11 nucleotides agree with TRBD2. The length of the CDR3 is 15 residues. With V trimmed by 6 bases and J by 7 bases, 8 bases remained unmatched. Germline CDR1 MNHEY, CDR2 SMNVEV (reference sequence).

The chain has TRBV5-5 and TRBJ2-1; 11 bases fit TRBD2. J gave up 5 bases and V 2 bases, and 3 bases lay outside the gene matches. The germline gives CDR1 SGHKS, CDR2 YYEKEE (reference sequence). This CDR3 contains 15 residues. The CDR3, as DNA: TGTGCCAGCAGCTTTCTAGCGGGAGGCCACAATGAGCAGTTCTTC. Encoded protein: CASSFLAGGHNEQFF.

The chain uses TRBV2 and TRBJ1-1; D not certain. Trimming removed 3 bases from V and 6 bases from J, with 17 bases in between. Germline CDR1 and CDR2: SNHLY and FYNNEI. The CDR3 loop spans 15 amino acids. CDR3 sequence: CASSDGQSIGSEAFF. The CDR3 coding sequence is TGTGCCAGCAGTGACGGTCAATCAATAGGTTCTGAAGCTTTCTTT.

The chain joins TRBV2 to TRBJ1-4; 8 bases are a match to TRBD1. The junction had 4 bases not matched to a gene; V was cut back by 6 bases and J by 7 bases. The CDR3 has 13 amino acids. CDR1 is SNHLY, CDR2 FYNNEI, per germline. CDR3 nucleotides: TGTGCCAGCAGGGACAGGGTCGTTGAAAAACTGTTTTTT. Amino acids: CASRDRVVEKLFF.

This rearrangement joins TRBV2 to TRBJ1-4; D unclear. The CDR3 loop spans 14 amino acids. The V gene lost 2 bases and the J gene lost 3 bases, with 7 bases spanning the gap. Germline V gene sequence: CDR1 SNHLY, CDR2 FYNNEI. The chain's CDR3 is CASSELVANEKLFF. The CDR3, as DNA: TGTGCCAGCAGTGAACTGGTAGCTAATGAAAAACTGTTTTTT. Filled out from reference TRBV2 and TRBJ1-4, the complete variable domain reads EPEVTQTPSHQVTQMGQEVILRCVPISNHLYFYWYRQILGQKVEFLVSFYNNEISEKSEIFDDQFSVERPDGSNFTLKIRSTKLEDSAMYFCASSELVANEKLFFGSGTQLSVL.

The chain combines TRBV10-3 with TRBJ2-1; D is uncertain. Trimming stripped 3 bases from V and 8 bases from J, with 8 bases between. CDR3 length equals 12 residues. CDR1 ENHRY and CDR2 SYGVKD come from the germline V gene. CDR3 amino acids: CAISDSQDEQFF. In nucleotides, the CDR3 is TGTGCCATCAGTGACTCGCAGGATGAGCAGTTCTTC.

This clone was recorded only once. The chain links TRBV27 to TRBJ2-1, with D possibly TRBD2 on 5 matching bases. With 2 bases removed from V and 9 bases from J, the gap between germline ends came to 14 bases. The CDR3 is made up of 14 amino acids. Germline V gene lookup returns CDR1 MNHEY and CDR2 SMNVEV (reference sequence). CDR3 loop: CASSLGVGVGEQFF. The CDR3 DNA is TGTGCCAGCAGTTTAGGGGTCGGGGTCGGTGAGCAGTTCTTC.

This clone has just one count. The chain is built from TRBV18 and TRBJ1-3; perhaps TRBD1 as D (5 bases). V was shortened by 0 bases and J by 0 bases, with 9 bases between the two germline ends. This CDR3 has 16 residues. The germline V gene encodes CDR1 KGHSH and CDR2 LQKENI. CDR3: CASSPPGRSSGNTIYF. CDR3 nucleotides: TGTGCCAGCTCACCACCGGGACGAAGCTCTGGAAACACCATATATTTT.

The chain carries TRBV5-1 and TRBJ2-4; D possibly corresponds to TRBD1 (6 bases). This CDR3 contains 14 residues. CDR1 and CDR2 (germline): SGHRS, YFSETQ. The ends were cut back, 0 bases at V and 8 bases at J, with 12 bases in the middle. The CDR3 sequence is CASSLDRVGDIQYF. Here the CDR3 DNA reads TGCGCCAGCAGCTTGGACAGGGTCGGGGACATTCAGTACTTC.

The chain links TRBV11-2 to TRBJ1-2; no definite D call. Germline V gene sequence: CDR1 SGHAT, CDR2 FQNNGV. Trimming stripped 1 base from V and 3 bases from J, with 18 bases between. The length of the CDR3 is 17 residues. CDR3 sequence reads: CASSLGPVFRRDYGYTF. For the CDR3, the DNA is TGTGCCAGCAGCTTAGGGCCGGTCTTTAGACGCGACTATGGCTACACCTTC.

J is TRBJ1-2 and V is TRBV4-2; tentative D call: TRBD1 (5 bases). V lost 4 bases and J lost 2, with 17 bases in between. Germline values: CDR1 LGHNA, CDR2 YNFKEQ. The CDR3 is 16 residues long. The CDR3 nucleotides read TGTGCCAGCAGCCCGCAGGAGGCAGGGTTAAACTATGGCTACACCTTC. This gives the protein CASSPQEAGLNYGYTF.